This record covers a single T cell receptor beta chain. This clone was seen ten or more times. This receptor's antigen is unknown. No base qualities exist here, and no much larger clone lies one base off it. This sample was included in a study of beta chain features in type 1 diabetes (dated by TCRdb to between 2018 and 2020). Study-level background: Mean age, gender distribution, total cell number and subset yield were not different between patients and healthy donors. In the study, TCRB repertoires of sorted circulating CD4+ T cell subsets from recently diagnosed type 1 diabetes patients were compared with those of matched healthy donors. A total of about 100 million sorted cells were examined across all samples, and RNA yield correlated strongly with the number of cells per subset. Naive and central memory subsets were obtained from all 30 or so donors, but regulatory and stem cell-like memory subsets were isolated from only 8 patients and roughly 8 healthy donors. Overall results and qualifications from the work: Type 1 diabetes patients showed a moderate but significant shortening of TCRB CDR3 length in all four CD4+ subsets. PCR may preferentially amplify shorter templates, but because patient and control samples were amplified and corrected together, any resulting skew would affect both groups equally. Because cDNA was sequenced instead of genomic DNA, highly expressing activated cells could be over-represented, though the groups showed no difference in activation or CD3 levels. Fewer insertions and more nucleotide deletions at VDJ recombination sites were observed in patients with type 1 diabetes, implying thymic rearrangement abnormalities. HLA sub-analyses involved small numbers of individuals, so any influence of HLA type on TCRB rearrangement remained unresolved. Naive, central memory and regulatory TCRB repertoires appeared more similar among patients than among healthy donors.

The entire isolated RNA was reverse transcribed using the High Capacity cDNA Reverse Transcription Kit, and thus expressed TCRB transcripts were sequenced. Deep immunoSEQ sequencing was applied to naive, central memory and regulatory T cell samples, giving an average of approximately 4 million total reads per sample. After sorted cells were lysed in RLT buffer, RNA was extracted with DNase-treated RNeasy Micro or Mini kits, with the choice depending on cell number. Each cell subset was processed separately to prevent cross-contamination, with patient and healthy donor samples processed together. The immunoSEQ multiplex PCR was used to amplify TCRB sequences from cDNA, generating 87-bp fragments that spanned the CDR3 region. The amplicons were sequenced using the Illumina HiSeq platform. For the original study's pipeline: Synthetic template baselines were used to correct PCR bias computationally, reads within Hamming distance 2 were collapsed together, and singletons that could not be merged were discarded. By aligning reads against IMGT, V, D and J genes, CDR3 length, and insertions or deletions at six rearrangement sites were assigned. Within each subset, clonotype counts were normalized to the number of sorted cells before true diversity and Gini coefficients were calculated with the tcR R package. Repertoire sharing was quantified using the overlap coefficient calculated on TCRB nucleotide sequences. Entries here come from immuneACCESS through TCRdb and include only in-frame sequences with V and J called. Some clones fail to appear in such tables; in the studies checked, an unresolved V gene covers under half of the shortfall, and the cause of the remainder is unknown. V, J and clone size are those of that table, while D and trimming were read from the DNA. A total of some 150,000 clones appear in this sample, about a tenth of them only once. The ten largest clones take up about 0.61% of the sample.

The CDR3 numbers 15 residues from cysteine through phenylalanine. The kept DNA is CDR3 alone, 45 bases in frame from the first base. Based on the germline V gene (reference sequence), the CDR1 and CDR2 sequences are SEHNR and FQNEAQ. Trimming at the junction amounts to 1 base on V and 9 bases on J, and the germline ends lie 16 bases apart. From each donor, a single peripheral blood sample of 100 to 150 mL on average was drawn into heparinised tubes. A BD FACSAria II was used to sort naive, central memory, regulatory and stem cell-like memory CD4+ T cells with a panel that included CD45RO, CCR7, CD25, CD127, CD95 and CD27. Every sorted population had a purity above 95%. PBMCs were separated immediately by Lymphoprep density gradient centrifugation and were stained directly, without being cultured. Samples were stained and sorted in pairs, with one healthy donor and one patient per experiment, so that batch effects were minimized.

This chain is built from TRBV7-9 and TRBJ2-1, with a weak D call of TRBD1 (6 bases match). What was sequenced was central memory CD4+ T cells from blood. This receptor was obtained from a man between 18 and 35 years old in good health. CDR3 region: CASSLGGQGIAEQFF. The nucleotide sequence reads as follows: TGTGCCAGCAGCTTAGGGGGCCAGGGGATTGCTGAGCAGTTCTTC.